Presented here are 5 T cell receptor beta chains from one specimen sequenced in a study of T cell repertoires in cytomegalovirus infection. TCRdb re-derived calls from the reads in MiXCR, one entry per CDR3 protein. The repertoire includes hundreds of thousands of distinct CDR3 sequences, around a third of them detected once, and roughly 12% sits in the top ten. The antigens of these receptors remain unknown. Sequencing was performed on cultured CD8+ T cells from PBMCs, taken from culture after CMV antigen stimulation. The source of these receptors is a human donor in good health (CMV status not recorded). Some clones in this sample may be carry-over from other donors' samples.

This clonotype was detected only a few times. The chain links TRBV24-1 to TRBJ2-2; TRBD1 matches 7 bases. The V gene end was trimmed by 3 bases and the J gene end by 2 bases; junction bases not matched to a gene: 8. The CDR3 is 17 residues long. Per germline, CDR1 KGHDR and CDR2 SFDVKD. This chain's CDR3 is CATSDPGTVQNTGELFF. The CDR3 DNA reads TGTGCCACCAGTGATCCCGGGACAGTGCAAAACACCGGGGAGCTGTTTTTT.

This chain joins TRBV7-4 and TRBJ2-7; D is undetermined. CDR3 size: 13 residues. V lost 0 bases, J lost 5 bases, and 8 bases lay in between. Germline values: CDR1 SGHVT, CDR2 SQSDAQ. The CDR3 sequence is CASSLAGQDEQYF. The CDR3 nucleotides read TGTGCCAGCAGCTTAGCTGGTCAGGACGAGCAGTACTTC. Using reference TRBV7-4 and TRBJ2-7 for the parts outside the CDR3, the full variable domain is GAGVSQSPRYKVAKRGRDVALRCDSISGHVTLYWYRQTLGQGSEVLTYSQSDAQRDKSGRPSGRFSAERPERSVSTLKIQRTEQGDSAVYLCASSLAGQDEQYFGPGTRLTVT.

The V gene is TRBV6-1, the J gene TRBJ2-3; 9 bases are a match to TRBD1. Germline V gene sequence: CDR1 MNHNS, CDR2 SASEGT. V gave up 5 bases and J gave up 6 bases; unmatched junction bases: 9. The CDR3 totals 15 residues. CDR3 sequence reads: CASSPHRGRGDTQYF. DNA for the CDR3: TGTGCCAGCAGTCCCCACAGGGGGCGCGGTGATACGCAGTATTTT.

The V call is TRBV7-1, the J call TRBJ1-1, with D unresolved. TRBV7-1 is an ORF, and what it does is uncertain. This CDR3 region has 15 residues. With 5 bases removed from V and 2 bases from J, the gap between germline ends came to 15 bases. This chain's CDR3 is CASSLDEGRNTEAFF. DNA for the CDR3: TGTGCCAGCAGCCTCGATGAGGGTCGCAACACTGAAGCTTTCTTT.

Only a few counts were recorded for this clonotype. The chain joins TRBV7-8 to TRBJ1-1; D call uncertain. The CDR3 is 15 residues long. V lost 1 base to trimming and J lost 5 bases, with 14 bases between them. Per germline, CDR1 SGHVS and CDR2 FQNEAQ. CDR3 loop: CASSLELPGWTEAFF. The CDR3 DNA is TGTGCCAGCAGCTTAGAGCTTCCGGGATGGACTGAAGCTTTCTTT.